The clone carrying this T cell receptor beta chain was detected once. TCRdb's copy holds only in-frame clones and misses some; the assay was immunoSEQ multiplex PCR. The repertoire holds approximately 75,000 clones, with around two thirds as singletons. This record belongs to a study of blood T cell repertoires in COVID-19. Study details: Some COVID-19 samples were acute and others convalescent; all came from the United States, Italy and Spain.

The CDR3 covers 13 residues. After removal of 0 bases from V and 7 bases from J, the junction contained 3 bases not matched to a gene. Germline V CDR1 and CDR2: LGHNA, YSLEER. The sequenced material came from peripheral blood. The chain links TRBV4-3 to TRBJ2-7, with TRBD2 matching 7 bases. The clonotype was recovered from a human donor with acute or convalescent COVID-19. The donor label of this sample is uncertain. The DNA of the CDR3 is TGCGCCAGCAGCCAAGACCCGGGACTAGAGCAGTACTTC. Its protein product is CASSQDPGLEQYF.